The rows below give T cell receptor beta chains drawn from one sample of a study of T-cell reconstitution after alpha-beta-depleted transplantation in children. TCRdb analysed the PCR reads with MiXCR anew, one entry per CDR3 protein. Of around 200,000 distinct CDR3 sequences listed, around 8.4% are singletons. The material was PBMCs, mostly from graft donor cells, obtained 360 days after TCRalphabeta/CD19-depleted stem cell transplant. The receptors come from a male patient aged 2 to 9 who had a stem cell transplant for acute myeloid leukemia, so the T cells may come from the graft donor. The CDR3 runs from the conserved cysteine through the conserved F or W. Each record gives: V gene, clone size, D gene, J gene, CDR3 protein, CDR3 DNA. D genes are given only for firm matches. Size is stated for part of the rows, as once, few or many counts, or as a class when the clone is expanded.

TRBV20-1	many	-	TRBJ2-3	CSAPAGIGGGTQYF	TGCAGTGCTCCGGCGGGGATAGGGGGCGGTACGCAGTATTTT
TRBV4-1	-	-	TRBJ1-1	CASSQGGGAAEAFF	TGCGCCAGCAGCCAAGGAGGAGGGGCGGCGGAAGCTTTCTTT
TRBV7-2	few	-	TRBJ2-1	CASSLAGGIGNEQFF	TGTGCCAGCAGCTTAGCGGGAGGAATAGGTAATGAGCAGTTCTTC
TRBV5-1	many	-	TRBJ2-1	CASSLGLVNNEQFF	TGCGCCAGCAGCTTGGGTTTGGTAAACAATGAGCAGTTCTTC
TRBV3-1	few	TRBD1	TRBJ2-3	CASSPRRDRGTDTQYF	TGTGCCAGCAGCCCGCGGCGGGACAGGGGGACAGATACGCAGTATTTT
TRBV29-1	many	TRBD1	TRBJ2-5	CSVEAYRGEETQYF	TGCAGCGTTGAGGCGTACAGGGGAGAGGAGACCCAGTACTTC
TRBV12-3/TRBV12-4	many	-	TRBJ2-3	CASSPLTSNSDTQYF	TGTGCCAGCAGTCCGCTGACTAGTAATTCAGATACGCAGTATTTT
TRBV7-9	-	TRBD2	TRBJ2-4	CASSSSGRAKNIQYF	TGTGCCAGCAGCTCCAGCGGGAGGGCCAAAAACATTCAGTACTTC
TRBV5-1	-	-	TRBJ1-1	CASSLRGSDETNTEAFF	TGCGCCAGCAGCTTGAGAGGGTCGGACGAAACTAATACTGAAGCTTTCTTT
TRBV20-1	-	TRBD2	TRBJ2-3	CSATIVLAGGDTQYF	TGCAGTGCTACCATAGTACTAGCGGGGGGAGATACGCAGTATTTT
TRBV20-1	few	-	TRBJ1-4	CSASGVNNEKLFF	TGCAGTGCCTCGGGAGTTAATAATGAAAAACTGTTTTTT
TRBV12-3/TRBV12-4	few	TRBD1	TRBJ1-1	CASSFTTGANTEAFF	TGTGCCAGCAGTTTCACGACAGGGGCCAACACTGAAGCTTTCTTT